This entry features one T cell receptor (beta chain) sequence. These data are taken from a study of T cell changes during pregnancy in multiple sclerosis. Produced via immunoSEQ multiplex PCR; TCRdb's table is partial and in-frame only. This table has over 25,000 clones, about nine tenths appearing once. The TCR sequence derives from a female donor in good health, enrolled as a control in a pregnancy study. The specimen was CD8+ T cells from peripheral blood mononuclear cells, collected in the second trimester of pregnancy.

The CDR3 sequence: CASSPGQYNEKLFF. DNA of the CDR3: TGTGCCAGCTCACCCGGACAGTATAATGAAAAACTGTTTTTT. The chain links TRBV18 to TRBJ1-4, with a possible D match to TRBD1 (6 bases). Germline loops: CDR1 KGHSH, CDR2 LQKENI. V lost 3 bases and J 4 bases, leaving 9 bases between the germline ends. This CDR3 has 14 amino acids. Full variable domain (rest looked up from reference TRBV18 and TRBJ1-4): NAGVMQNPRHLVRRRGQEARLRCSPMKGHSHVYWYRQLPEEGLKFMVYLQKENIIDESGMPKERFSAEFPKEGPSILRIQQVVRGDSAAYFCASSPGQYNEKLFFGSGTQLSVL.